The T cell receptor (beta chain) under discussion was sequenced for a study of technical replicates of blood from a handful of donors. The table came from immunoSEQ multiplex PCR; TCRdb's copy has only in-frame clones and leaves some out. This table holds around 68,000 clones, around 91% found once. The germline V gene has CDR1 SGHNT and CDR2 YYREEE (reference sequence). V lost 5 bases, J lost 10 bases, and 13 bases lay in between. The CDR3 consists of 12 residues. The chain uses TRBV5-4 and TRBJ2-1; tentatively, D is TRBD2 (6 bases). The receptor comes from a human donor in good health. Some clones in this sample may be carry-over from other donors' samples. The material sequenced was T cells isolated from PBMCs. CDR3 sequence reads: CASSREPAEQFF. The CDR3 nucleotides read TGTGCCAGCAGTCGGGAGCCCGCGGAGCAGTTCTTC.